In its sample, the clone carrying this T cell receptor (beta chain) was seen a few times. Its matching antigen is unknown. These data originate in a study of beta chain features in type 1 diabetes. Per germline, CDR1 LGHNA and CDR2 YSLEER. The trim removed 0 bases at V and 3 bases at J, leaving 7 bases unmatched. The CDR3 consists of 16 residues. Findings and caveats of the study: In every one of the four CD4+ subsets, TCRB CDR3s were moderately but significantly shorter in Type 1 diabetes patients. Here, the possible influence of HLA type (on TCRB rearrangement) remained unresolved.

Expressed TCRB transcripts were sequenced, since all the RNA that had been isolated was reverse transcribed. The table came from immunoSEQ multiplex PCR; TCRdb's copy has only in-frame clones and leaves some out. The data contain under 400,000 clones, roughly 12% of them singletons. The receptor comes from a woman aged 18-35 years with type 1 diabetes. Sequenced material: naive CD4+ T cells from blood. This chain uses TRBV4-3 with TRBJ2-7; 8 bases map to TRBD2. CDR3 loop: CASSQEAGTRFYEQYF. The CDR3 nucleotides read TGCGCCAGCAGCCAAGAAGCTGGGACTAGATTCTACGAGCAGTACTTC.